This T cell receptor (beta chain) was recorded in a study of shared clonotypes between healthy human individuals. The CDR3 is 15 amino acids. CDR1 is SGHDT and CDR2 is YYEEEE in the germline V gene. Trimming at V came to 5 bases and at J to 2 bases, leaving 6 bases not matched to a gene. The table came from immunoSEQ multiplex PCR; TCRdb's copy has only in-frame clones and leaves some out. The sample has around 2.1 million clones, about 92% seen once. The naive CD8 subset, CD45RO-negative cells positively selected for CCR7, excluded terminally differentiated effector memory CD45RA+ cells. The sample holds one count of this clone.

Specimen: naive CD8+ T cells from PBMCs. The TCR was taken from a young man in good health. Some clones in this sample may be carry-over from other donors' samples. The V gene is TRBV5-6, the J gene TRBJ2-7; TRBD2 matches 11 bases. DNA for the CDR3: TGTGCCAGCAGAACCCTAGCGGGAGGCCCCTACGAGCAGTACTTC. Its protein is CASRTLAGGPYEQYF.